These 10 T cell receptor beta chains share one sample of origin, sequenced in a study of T cell responses to AZD1222 COVID-19 vaccine. Using immunoSEQ multiplex PCR, the repertoire was profiled, and TCRdb retains in-frame clones only, with some absent. The table includes 90,000 to 120,000 clones, approximately 89% detected once. The sequencing here drew on peripheral blood, taken on day 0 of AZD1222 vaccination. These receptors were taken from an adult in good health.

This clone was recorded only once. DNA of the CDR3: TGTGCCAGCACCGGGGACAGCAATGAGCAGTTCTTC. This codes for CASTGDSNEQFF. The genes are TRBV12-3 or TRBV12-4 and TRBJ2-1; 7 positions match TRBD1. Unmatched junction bases numbered 3, after V lost 7 bases and J lost 6 bases. CDR3 length: 12 residues.

The chain joins TRBV3-1 (or the pseudogene TRBV3-2) to TRBJ2-3, with D possibly matching TRBD2 (5 bases). Germline-derived CDR1 and CDR2 are LGHDT and YNNKEL (reference sequence). The CDR3 extends over 12 amino acids. V dropped 10 bases and J dropped 0 bases, with 8 bases sitting between them. The CDR3 DNA reads TGTGCCACGGGGTCCAGCACAGATACGCAGTATTTT. It codes for CATGSSTDTQYF.

V gene TRBV19 combines with J gene TRBJ1-1, with 7 bases identical to TRBD1. The junction had 6 bases not matched to a gene; V was cut back by 4 bases and J by 4 bases. The CDR3 contains 14 residues. CDR1 is LNHDA and CDR2 is SQIVND in the germline V gene (reference sequence). The CDR3 here is CASSTTGVGTEAFF. The DNA of the CDR3 is TGTGCCAGTAGTACAACAGGGGTCGGCACTGAAGCTTTCTTT.

This chain links TRBV7-2 with TRBJ2-3, with no clear D. Germline V gene data show CDR1 as SGHTA and CDR2 as FQGNSA. V was shortened by 7 bases and J by 0 bases, with 8 bases between the two germline ends. The length of the CDR3 is 13 residues. The CDR3 spells CASNSLSTDTQYF. In DNA form, the CDR3 reads TGTGCCAGCAATTCCTTGAGCACAGATACGCAGTATTTT.

This rearrangement joins TRBV5-1 to TRBJ1-2; possibly TRBD1 for D (5 bases). The germline V and J ends were trimmed by 6 bases and 2 bases, with 11 bases remaining between them. Germline CDR1 and CDR2: SGHRS and YFSETQ. This CDR3 region has 13 residues. The CDR3 loop reads CASTRGGNYGYTF. The CDR3 bases are TGCGCCAGCACTAGGGGAGGGAACTATGGCTACACCTTC.

This sequence joins TRBV4-2 and TRBJ2-3; D might be TRBD2 (6 bases). The V gene's germline CDR1 is LGHNA and CDR2 YNFKEQ. The V end was cut by 4 bases, the J end by 0 bases, with 17 bases between. The CDR3 has 17 amino acids. DNA of the CDR3: TGTGCCAGCAGCCCAACCGACAGCGGGTTTAGCACAGATACGCAGTATTTT. This translates into CASSPTDSGFSTDTQYF.

The chain joins TRBV4-3 to TRBJ2-3; the D is unclear. This CDR3 region has 15 residues. The ends were cut back, 1 base at V and 0 bases at J, with 8 bases in the middle. Germline lookup yields CDR1 LGHNA and CDR2 YSLEER. The DNA of the CDR3 is TGCGCCAGCAGCCAAGCCGGGTATAGCACAGATACGCAGTATTTT. It translates to CASSQAGYSTDTQYF.

This chain uses TRBV19 with TRBJ1-4, with 8 bases fitting TRBD1. With 10 bases clipped from V and 5 bases from J, the junction kept 9 bases outside the gene matches. Per the germline V gene, CDR1 is LNHDA and CDR2 is SQIVND (reference sequence). The CDR3 is 14 amino acids. The CDR3 loop is CATADRGGNEKLFF. Here the CDR3 DNA reads TGTGCCACAGCTGACAGGGGTGGGAATGAAAAACTGTTTTTT. Full variable domain (missing parts from reference TRBV19 and TRBJ1-4): DGGITQSPKYLFRKEGQNVTLSCEQNLNHDAMYWYRQDPGQGLRLIYYSQIVNDFQKGDIAEGYSVSREKKESFPLTVTSAQKNPTAFYLCATADRGGNEKLFFGSGTQLSVL.

This rearrangement joins TRBV3-1 (or the pseudogene TRBV3-2) to TRBJ2-7; D gene uncertain. The CDR3 consists of 15 residues. Germline V lookup: CDR1 LGHDT, CDR2 YNNKEL (reference sequence). V was shortened by 5 bases and J by 4 bases, with 18 bases between the two germline ends. This chain's CDR3 is CASSATQDGLYEQYF. The CDR3 region has the DNA TGTGCCAGCAGCGCCACCCAAGACGGATTATACGAGCAGTACTTC.

The chain links TRBV28 to TRBJ2-7; a weak D match, TRBD1 (6 bases). Germline assignment: CDR1 MDHEN and CDR2 SYDVKM. The CDR3 runs 14 residues. Trimming left V 6 bases short and J 2 bases short, with 14 bases between. CDR3 loop: CASRNRVSPYEQYF. The CDR3 DNA reads TGTGCCAGCAGGAACAGGGTATCCCCCTACGAGCAGTACTTC.